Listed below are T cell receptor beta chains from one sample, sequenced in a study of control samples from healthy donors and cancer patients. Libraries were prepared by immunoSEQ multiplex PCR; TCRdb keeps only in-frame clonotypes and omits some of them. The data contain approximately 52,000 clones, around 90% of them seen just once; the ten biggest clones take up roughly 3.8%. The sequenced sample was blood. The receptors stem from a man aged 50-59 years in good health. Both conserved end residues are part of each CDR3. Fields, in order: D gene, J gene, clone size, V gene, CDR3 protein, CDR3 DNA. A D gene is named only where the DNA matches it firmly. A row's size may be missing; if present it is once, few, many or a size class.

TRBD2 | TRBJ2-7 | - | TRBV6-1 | CASSEEMASGRSGEQYF | TGTGCCAGCAGTGAAGAGATGGCTAGCGGGAGGTCAGGGGAGCAGTACTTC
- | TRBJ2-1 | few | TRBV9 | CASSPYSLGGEQFF | TGTGCCAGCAGCCCCTACTCTCTTGGCGGGGAGCAGTTCTTC
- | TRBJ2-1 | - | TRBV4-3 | CASSQELGQMYNEQFF | TGCGCCAGCAGCCAAGAATTAGGACAGATGTACAATGAGCAGTTCTTC
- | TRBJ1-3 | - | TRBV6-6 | CASSFTGSSGNTIYF | TGTGCCAGCAGTTTTACAGGGAGCTCTGGAAACACCATATATTTT
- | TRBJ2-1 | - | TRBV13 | CAGSSEGYNEQFF | TGTGCCGGCAGCTCGGAGGGGTACAATGAGCAGTTCTTC
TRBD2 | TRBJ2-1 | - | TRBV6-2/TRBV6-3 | CASSRSGSIWVHGGQFF | TGTGCCAGCAGCCGAAGCGGGAGTATATGGGTCCATGGAGGGCAGTTCTTC
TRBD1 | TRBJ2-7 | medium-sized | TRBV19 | CASSAPGQGAYEQYF | TGTGCCAGTAGTGCCCCGGGACAGGGGGCTTACGAGCAGTACTTC
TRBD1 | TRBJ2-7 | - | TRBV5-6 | CASSAQGAHEQYF | TGTGCCAGCAGCGCACAGGGGGCCCACGAGCAGTACTTC
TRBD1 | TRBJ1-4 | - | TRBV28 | CASREDRVGEKLFF | TGTGCCAGCAGGGAAGACAGGGTGGGTGAAAAACTGTTTTTT
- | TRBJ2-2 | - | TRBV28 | CASSFGIAAGELFF | TGTGCCAGCAGTTTCGGGATAGCAGCCGGGGAGCTGTTTTTT
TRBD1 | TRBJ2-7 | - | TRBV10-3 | CAISPGQGYEQYF | TGTGCCATCAGTCCGGGACAGGGCTACGAGCAGTACTTC
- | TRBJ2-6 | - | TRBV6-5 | CASRSDSSGANVLTF | TGTGCCAGCAGATCAGACAGCTCTGGGGCCAACGTCCTGACTTTC
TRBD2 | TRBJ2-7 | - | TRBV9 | CASSVDRVAGGLEQYF | TGTGCCAGCAGCGTAGACAGGGTAGCGGGAGGCCTCGAGCAGTACTTC
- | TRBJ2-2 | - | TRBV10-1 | CASSARSWNGELFF | TGCGCCAGCAGTGCCCGGTCCTGGAACGGGGAGCTGTTTTTT
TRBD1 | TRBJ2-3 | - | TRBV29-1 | CSVRDRGPDTQYF | TGCAGCGTTCGGGACAGGGGTCCAGATACGCAGTATTTT
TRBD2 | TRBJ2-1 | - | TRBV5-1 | CASSGGLAGEDEQFF | TGCGCCAGCAGCGGGGGACTAGCGGGAGAGGATGAGCAGTTCTTC